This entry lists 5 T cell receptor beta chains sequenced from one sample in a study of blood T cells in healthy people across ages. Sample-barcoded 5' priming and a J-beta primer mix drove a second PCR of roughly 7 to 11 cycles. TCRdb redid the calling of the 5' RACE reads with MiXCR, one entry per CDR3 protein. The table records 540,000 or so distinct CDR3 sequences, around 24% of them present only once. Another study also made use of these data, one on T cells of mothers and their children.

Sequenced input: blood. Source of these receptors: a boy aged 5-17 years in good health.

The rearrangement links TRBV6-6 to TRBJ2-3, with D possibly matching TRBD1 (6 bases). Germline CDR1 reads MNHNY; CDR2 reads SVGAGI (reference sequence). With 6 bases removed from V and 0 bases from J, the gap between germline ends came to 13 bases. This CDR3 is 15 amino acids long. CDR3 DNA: TGTGCCAGCAGAGAGGGGGATACTAGCACAGATACGCAGTATTTT. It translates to CASREGDTSTDTQYF.

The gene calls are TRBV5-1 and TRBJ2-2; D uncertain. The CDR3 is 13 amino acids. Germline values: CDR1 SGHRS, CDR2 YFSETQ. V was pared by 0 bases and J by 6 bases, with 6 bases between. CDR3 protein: CASSLVSSGELFF. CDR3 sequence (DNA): TGCGCCAGCAGCTTGGTTTCCTCCGGGGAGCTGTTTTTT.

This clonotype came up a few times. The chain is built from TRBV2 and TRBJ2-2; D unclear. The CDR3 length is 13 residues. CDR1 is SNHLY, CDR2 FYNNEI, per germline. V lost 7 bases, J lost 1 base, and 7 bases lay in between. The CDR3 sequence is CASIQKNTGELFF. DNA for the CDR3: TGTGCCAGCATACAGAAGAACACCGGGGAGCTGTTTTTT.

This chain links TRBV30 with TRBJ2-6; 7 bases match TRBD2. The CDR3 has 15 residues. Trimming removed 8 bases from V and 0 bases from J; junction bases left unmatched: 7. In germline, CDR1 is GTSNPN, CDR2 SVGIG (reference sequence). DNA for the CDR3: TGTGCCGGGGGGGACGGCATCTCTGGGGCCAACGTCCTGACTTTC. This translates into CAGGDGISGANVLTF.

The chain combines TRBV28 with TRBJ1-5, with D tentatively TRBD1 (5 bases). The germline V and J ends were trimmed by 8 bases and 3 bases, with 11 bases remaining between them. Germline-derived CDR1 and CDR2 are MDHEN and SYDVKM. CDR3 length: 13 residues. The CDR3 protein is CASDGDDNQPQHF. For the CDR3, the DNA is TGTGCCAGCGATGGGGACGACAATCAGCCCCAGCATTTT.